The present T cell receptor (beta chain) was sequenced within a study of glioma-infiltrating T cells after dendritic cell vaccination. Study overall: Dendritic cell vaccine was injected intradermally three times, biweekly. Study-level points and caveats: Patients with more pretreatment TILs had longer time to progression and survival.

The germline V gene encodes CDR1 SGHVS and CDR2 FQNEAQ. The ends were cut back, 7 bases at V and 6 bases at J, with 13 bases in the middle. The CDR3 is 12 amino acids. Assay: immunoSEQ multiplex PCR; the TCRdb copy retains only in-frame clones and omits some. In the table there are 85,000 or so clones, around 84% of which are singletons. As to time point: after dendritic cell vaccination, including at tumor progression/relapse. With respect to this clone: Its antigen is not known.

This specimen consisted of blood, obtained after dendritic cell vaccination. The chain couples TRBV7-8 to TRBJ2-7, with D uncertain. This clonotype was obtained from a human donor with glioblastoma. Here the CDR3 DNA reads TGTGCCAGCACCCTTAGTTCGTCCGAGCAGTACTTC. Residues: CASTLSSSEQYF.